This entry features one T cell receptor (beta chain) sequence. Its matching antigen is unknown. Some clones are missing from TCRdb's copy, which holds only in-frame ones; the method was immunoSEQ multiplex PCR. The sample includes 65,000 to 100,000 clones, around 90% of them seen just once. This specimen comes from a study of OX40 agonist ivuxolimab in advanced cancers. Turning to the study itself: Hepatocellular carcinoma, melanoma, renal cell or head and neck cancer occurred in dose-escalation patients. Study findings and constraints: The specificity for antigen of the expanded peripheral T cells was not determined.

The CDR3 has 15 amino acids. CDR1 is SGHTA, CDR2 FQGNSA, per germline. V dropped 1 base and J dropped 8 bases, with 14 bases sitting between them. Sequencing was performed on CD4+ or CD8+ T cells sorted from blood, taken in a trial of the OX40 agonist ivuxolimab. This clonotype originated in an adult with an advanced solid tumor such as melanoma, head and neck, liver or kidney cancer. V gene TRBV7-2 combines with J gene TRBJ1-4; D gene uncertain. This CDR3 reads CASSLGPGSDEKLFF. The DNA for the CDR3 is TGTGCCAGCAGCTTAGGGCCGGGGTCAGACGAAAAACTGTTTTTT. The full variable domain, its missing parts supplied by reference TRBV7-2 and TRBJ1-4, is GAGVSQSPSNKVTEKGKDVELRCDPISGHTALYWYRQSLGQGLEFLIYFQGNSAPDKSGLPSDRFSAERTGGSVSTLTIQRTQQEDSAVYLCASSLGPGSDEKLFFGSGTQLSVL.